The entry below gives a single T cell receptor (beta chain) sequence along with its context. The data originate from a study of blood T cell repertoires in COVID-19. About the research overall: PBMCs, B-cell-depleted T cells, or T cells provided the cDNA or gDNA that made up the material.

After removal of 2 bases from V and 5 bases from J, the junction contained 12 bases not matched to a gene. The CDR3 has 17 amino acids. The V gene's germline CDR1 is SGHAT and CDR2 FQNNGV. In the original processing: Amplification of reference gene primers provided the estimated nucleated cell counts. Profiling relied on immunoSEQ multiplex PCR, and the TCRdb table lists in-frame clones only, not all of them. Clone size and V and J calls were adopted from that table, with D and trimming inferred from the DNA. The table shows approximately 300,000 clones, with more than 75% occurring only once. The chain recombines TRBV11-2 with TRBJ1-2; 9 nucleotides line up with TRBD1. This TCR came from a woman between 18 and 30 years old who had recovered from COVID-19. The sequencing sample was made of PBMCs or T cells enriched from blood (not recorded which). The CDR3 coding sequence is TGTGCCAGCAGCTTAATCCTGAGAGGGGACAGGGAATATGGCTACACCTTC. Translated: CASSLILRGDREYGYTF.